This T cell receptor beta chain was captured by sequencing in a study of cytomegalovirus exposure and HLA in healthy donors (dated 2017 in TCRdb). For the wider study: According to an earlier analysis of around 600 of the donors, about 190 million T cells yielded over 100 million unique TCR beta sequences and 276 Gb of sequence data. HLA typing covered class I and class II loci at four-digit resolution. In addition to the first cohort of about 650 subjects, a separate validation cohort of 120 different subjects was used. An earlier analysis of approximately 640 of the donors applied high-throughput TCR beta sequencing to assess whether each TCR beta V gene segment acted as functional or pseudogenic. Among the roughly 400 genotyped donors, roughly 80% belonged to the genetic ancestry cluster associated with self-reported Caucasian donors. Rather than drawing on any new phenotypic data, the later analysis identified candidate immune exposures from TCR beta sequences and the way those sequences occurred across donors. A later analysis re-analyzed previously published TCR beta repertoires from 500 to 700 donors and added high-resolution HLA genotyping to study TCR occurrence patterns. The study was designed to test whether signatures of past pathogen exposure could be identified by cataloging public T cell receptors. The number of donors typed differed by locus, with about 620-630 for A, B, C, DRB1 and DQB1, 522 for DQA1, 600 to 610 for DPA1, and 450 to 480 for DPB1. An early release covering around 630 HLA-typed donors comprised about 300 gigabases of sequencing data and around 85 million unique TCR sequences. The study used immunosequencing to profile the T cell repertoires of approximately 690 subjects and linked those repertoires to cytomegalovirus serostatus. The study combined high-throughput TCR immunosequencing, statistical association of individual TCRs with disease status, and machine learning to predict cytomegalovirus infection status. Among some 410 genotyped donors of the cohort, an average of 235,054 unique TCR beta nucleotide sequences were sequenced per donor, about a sixth of them non-productive. All discovery cohort repertoires had been generated using a single sequencing platform. Because of strong linkage in the cohort, a few DR-DQ haplotypes were treated as single units for association and clustering. In a later genetic analysis, genome-wide SNP genotypes for about 55% of the roughly 700 donors were used, and that subset was treated as a discovery cohort. Donor age, sex, ethnicity and CMV serostatus were collected together with the repertoire data.

Paper-wide results and their limitations: In a later genetic analysis, fewer N-insertions in productive TCRs were reported among donors in an Asian-associated ancestry cluster than the 666-donor mean. The sequencing pipeline was judged likely to have produced a cluster of highly shared sequence variants as a technical artifact. Linkage disequilibrium might explain the correlated functional status among segregating V segments, but an unknown experimental factor could not be excluded. In a later analysis, several top co-occurrence clusters were reported to appear linked to parvovirus B19, influenza, CMV and Epstein-Barr virus. A later analysis found that most CMV-associated TCR beta chains appeared HLA-restricted, with HLA associations seemingly driven largely by CMV exposure. The cohort was sequenced for TCR beta chains only, and without alpha or paired-chain data the features that could be detected were limited. Specific HLA alleles were associated with 15,000 to 20,000 TCR beta sequences at a false discovery rate of 0.05 in a later analysis. A further reported finding was that TCR beta sequences accurately predicted the HLA-A and HLA-B alleles for most subjects in the first cohort. Strong co-occurrence of HLA alleles, especially DR and DQ, made assigning TCR associations to individual alleles difficult. Because HLA typing was unavailable for some donors at each locus, only the typed subset was used in association tests. The authors suggested that the approach could potentially be extended to other disease states and immunological phenotypes. About 17 rarely observed V segments, including chromosome 9 orphons, were excluded from the earlier analysis of several hundred of the donors because counts were too low. Most TCR sequences were seen in very few donors, while some public TCRs were found in many individuals. For the cohort, immune exposure information was limited to CMV serostatus. In a later genetic analysis, a missense DCLRE1C variant was associated with V-gene and J-gene trimming of TCR beta chains, and the association was replicated in an independent cohort. In an earlier analysis of some 540 of the donors, most TCR beta V segments appeared in productive rearrangements about 87% or about 30% of the time, broadly matching IMGT annotations. A few of the identified cytomegalovirus-associated TCR beta chains were confirmed in vitro to be specific for cytomegalovirus antigens. According to a later analysis, TCR association rates differed among HLA loci, with DRB1 alleles showing the most associated TCRs and HLA-C alleles showing the fewest. Presence/absence analyses assumed roughly uniform sequencing depth across donors, an assumption that may not hold. A later analysis found that HLA-associated TCR beta chains were more clonally expanded and had lower generation probabilities than equally common non-associated chains. The classifier was reported to diagnose cytomegalovirus status with high specificity and sensitivity in both the original cohort and the validation cohort. In the study, approximately 160 TCR beta chains were listed as associated with cytomegalovirus.

Library method: the immunoSEQ multiplex PCR assay. For the multiplex PCR, a mixture combining 60 forward primers for TCR Vbeta segments and 13 reverse primers for TCR Jbeta segments was used. A multiplex PCR assay on genomic DNA amplified the CDR3 region of rearranged TCR beta genes. Amplified TCR beta libraries were sequenced as 87-base-pair reads on the Illumina HiSeq System. On the authors' methods: Across the 700 or so repertoires, a later analysis counted some 81 million unique TCR beta chains, around 11 million of which were shared by at least two donors. Raw reads were error-corrected and collapsed into unique sequences by a nearest-neighbor algorithm in which closely related sequences were merged to remove PCR and sequencing errors. CDR3 sequences were aligned to IMGT reference sequences to assign V, D and J gene segments. For a sequence to be retained, a match of at least six nucleotides to both a V gene segment and a J gene segment was required. A rearrangement was called productive if the CDR3 had no stop codons and remained in frame with V and J, and every other rearrangement was called non-productive. Following IMGT convention, CDR3 was defined as the stretch from the second conserved V-encoded cysteine up to the conserved J-encoded phenylalanine. Sequences without an unambiguous match to a single V gene segment were excluded from the earlier analysis of a few hundred of the donors. In an earlier analysis of some 590 of the donors, a V segment was called functional when productive rearrangements were above 56.7%, and segregating when the standard deviation between donors exceeded 5%. A statistical classification framework was built for diagnosing cytomegalovirus status from the catalog of TCR beta chain sequences. In a later analysis, V and J genes were assigned by comparing TCR nucleotide sequences against IMGT/GENE-DB human TR gene sequences. In a later analysis, CDR3 sequences and most-parsimonious VDJ recombination scenarios were assigned using the TCRdist pipeline. In a later analysis, each TCR beta chain was defined by its CDR3 amino acid sequence together with its V-gene family, and reads lacking a unique V-gene family were excluded. As a way to deal with suspected cross-contamination and a sequencing artifact, a later analysis dropped 450 to 700 nucleotide sequences that were highly shared and had low generation probability. For each public chain, a later analysis derived a clonal expansion index from normalized ranks of inferred template counts within each repertoire. In a later analysis, generation probabilities were computed using a VDJ recombination model fitted to out-of-frame rearrangements, and the results were checked against IGoR. In a later analysis, hypergeometric tests were used to score TCR-TCR, TCR-HLA and TCR-CMV co-occurrence, with a repertoire-size bias correction applied to TCR pairs. To estimate false discovery rates, a later analysis permuted the HLA or CMV assignments 20 times. In a later analysis, co-occurring TCRs were grouped with DBSCAN, and TCRdist sequence similarity was added when clustering was performed within HLA-allele-positive subsets. Co-occurrence clustering excluded repertoires with fewer than 30,000 or more than 120,000 public chains, plus five with anomalous nucleotide sharing. TCRdb stores this immuneACCESS table with in-frame sequences only. Part of the clones is absent; in the studies checked, under half of the shortfall reflects unresolved V genes, and no reason is known for the rest. That table supplies the V and J calls and clone size; D and trimming were determined from the DNA. The table for this sample lists 150,000 to 200,000 clones; roughly 79% of them were counted only once. The ten top clones hold 1.5% to 1.8% of the sample.

Points on this clone: What antigen it recognizes has not been identified. Base qualities are not recorded, but no much larger clone differs from it by a single base.

In total, just over 650 healthy bone marrow donors made up the cohort. Cohort members were all nominally healthy when sampled, although unrecorded immune exposures were likely present. The donor was CMV seronegative and belonged to the group of over 350 seronegative cohort members. A peripheral blood sample was collected from each donor, and TCR beta sequencing was performed on peripheral blood mononuclear cells. The Qiagen DNeasy Blood Extraction Kit was used to extract genomic DNA from the blood cell samples. The receptor was derived from a man aged 35 to 55 in good health and CMV-seronegative. Sequenced material: PBMCs.

The CDR3 amino acid sequence is: CASSLSDEQYF. DNA sequence: TGTGCCAGCAGCTTATCGGACGAGCAGTACTTC. Recombination linked TRBV7-9 to TRBJ2-7; too little of a D gene remains to name it. V was cut back by 2 bases and J by 5 bases, leaving a gap of 4 bases between them. Per the germline V gene (reference sequence), SEHNR is the CDR1 and FQNEAQ is the CDR2. Its CDR3 holds 11 amino acids, cysteine through phenylalanine. CDR3 DNA is the only sequence kept; it has 33 bases, read in frame from the first base.